The 22 T cell receptor beta chains listed next were all sequenced from one sample in a study of OX40 agonist ivuxolimab in advanced cancers. TCRdb keeps only in-frame clones here, not all; method: immunoSEQ multiplex PCR. The table shows tens of thousands of clones, with roughly 80% occurring only once. The sample was CD4+ or CD8+ T cells sorted from blood, taken in a trial of the OX40 agonist ivuxolimab. These TCRs come from an adult with an advanced solid tumor such as melanoma, head and neck, liver or kidney cancer.

The chain has TRBV20-1 and TRBJ2-1; no reliable D call. Germline lookup yields CDR1 DFQATT and CDR2 SNEGSKA (reference sequence). Trimming took off 5 bases at V and 6 bases at J, with 5 bases between the two ends. The CDR3 has 10 residues. This CDR3 reads CSAPGNEQFF. CDR3 in DNA: TGCAGTGCTCCAGGCAATGAGCAGTTCTTC.

The chain couples TRBV4-1 to TRBJ2-3; 7 nucleotides agree with TRBD2. J was trimmed by 1 base and V by 1 base; bases with no gene match: 8. This CDR3 spans 17 amino acids. CDR1 is MGHRA and CDR2 is YSYEKL in the germline V gene. CDR3 loop: CASSQVGRERGTDTQYF. The CDR3, as DNA: TGCGCCAGCAGCCAAGTTGGGCGGGAGAGAGGCACAGATACGCAGTATTTT.

The chain uses TRBV7-6 and TRBJ2-7; TRBD1 matches 8 bases. J was trimmed by 2 bases and V by 5 bases; bases with no gene match: 5. Germline V gene data show CDR1 as SGHVS and CDR2 as FNYEAQ. This CDR3 comprises 14 residues. CDR3 sequence: CASSAGTGPYEQYF. CDR3 coding DNA: TGTGCCAGCAGCGCCGGGACAGGACCCTACGAGCAGTACTTC.

The gene calls are TRBV5-5 and TRBJ1-1; D ambiguous. V was cut by 0 bases and J by 7 bases, with 7 bases left in between. CDR3 length equals 12 residues. The germline V gene has CDR1 SGHKS and CDR2 YYEKEE (reference sequence). CDR3 sequence reads: CASSLGGDEAFF. CDR3 coding DNA: TGTGCCAGCAGCTTGGGTGGAGATGAAGCTTTCTTT.

The chain couples TRBV18 to TRBJ1-2; D ambiguous. From germline, CDR1 is KGHSH and CDR2 LQKENI. The CDR3 consists of 14 residues. V lost 4 bases to trimming and J lost 2 bases, with 11 bases between them. As DNA, the CDR3 is TGTGCCAGCTCACGGGAAGGGAGAAACTATGGCTACACCTTC. This codes for CASSREGRNYGYTF.

This sequence joins TRBV6-5 and TRBJ2-7; the D is unclear. The CDR3 has 13 residues. Germline CDR1 is MNHEY and CDR2 is SVGAGI. V was pared by 5 bases and J by 6 bases, with 14 bases between. The CDR3 loop reads CASSVTVEGEQYF. The CDR3 DNA follows: TGTGCCAGCAGTGTGACGGTGGAAGGCGAGCAGTACTTC.

The J gene is TRBJ1-1, the V gene TRBV5-1; a possible D gene is TRBD1 (5 bases). Germline-derived CDR1 and CDR2 are SGHRS and YFSETQ. The CDR3 loop spans 13 amino acids. Trimming pared 4 bases from V and 5 bases from J, leaving 12 bases between. The CDR3 is CASSLMGGTEAFF. The DNA of the CDR3 is TGCGCCAGCAGCCTTATGGGGGGGACTGAAGCTTTCTTT.

This rearrangement joins TRBV15 to TRBJ2-3, with 10 bases that match TRBD1. In germline, CDR1 is LNHNV, CDR2 YYDKDF (reference sequence). The CDR3 runs to 16 residues. Trimming removed 3 bases from V and 4 bases from J; junction bases left unmatched: 7. CDR3 region: CATSRVRGQGPDTQYF. DNA of the CDR3: TGTGCCACCAGCAGGGTAAGGGGACAGGGGCCAGATACGCAGTATTTT.

This rearrangement joins TRBV19 to TRBJ1-4, with D tentatively TRBD1 (5 bases). Trimming shortened V by 7 bases and J by 8 bases, and 17 bases separated the two germline ends. In germline, CDR1 is LNHDA, CDR2 SQIVND (reference sequence). The CDR3 has 14 amino acids. CDR3 coding DNA: TGTGCCAGTAACCAGGTGGGGACGGGAGAAAAACTGTTTTTT. Translation gives CASNQVGTGEKLFF.

The V call is TRBV30, the J call TRBJ2-2; either TRBD1 or TRBD2 may supply D (5 bases each). Trimming stripped 4 bases from V and 14 bases from J, with 14 bases between. The CDR3 is made up of 11 amino acids. Per the germline V gene, CDR1 is GTSNPN and CDR2 is SVGIG (reference sequence). CDR3 in amino acids: CAWMGDGALFF. Written as DNA, the CDR3 is TGTGCCTGGATGGGGGACGGGGCACTGTTTTTT. Combining the CDR3 with reference TRBV30 and TRBJ2-2 gives the whole variable domain SQTIHQWPATLVQPVGSPLSLECTVEGTSNPNLYWYRQAAGRGLQLLFYSVGIGQISSEVPQNLSASRPQDRQFILSSKKLLLSDSGFYLCAWMGDGALFFGEGSRLTVL.

V is TRBV6-1 and J is TRBJ1-2, with D uncertain. Germline CDR1 and CDR2: MNHNS and SASEGT. The CDR3 totals 16 residues. Deletions cut 0 bases from V and 5 bases from J, with 16 bases between. The CDR3 here is CASSEALPRNGYGYTF. Written as DNA, the CDR3 is TGTGCCAGCAGTGAAGCGCTTCCTAGGAATGGTTATGGCTACACCTTC.

The genes are TRBV5-5 and TRBJ2-1, with 10 bases matching TRBD1. J lost 2 bases, V lost 4 bases, and 3 bases had no gene match. The germline CDR1 and CDR2 sequences are SGHKS and YYEKEE (reference sequence). This CDR3 spans 15 amino acids. The CDR3 protein is CASSQGQGTYNEQFF. The CDR3 nucleotides read TGTGCCAGCAGCCAGGGACAGGGGACCTACAATGAGCAGTTCTTC.

This clone was observed once. J is TRBJ2-7 and V is TRBV11-3; 8 bases are shared with TRBD2. The V gene's germline CDR1 is SGHNT and CDR2 YENEEA. After removal of 5 bases from V and 2 bases from J, the junction contained 5 bases not matched to a gene. This CDR3 spans 14 amino acids. CDR3 amino acids: CASSKIAGTYEQYF. CDR3 DNA: TGTGCCAGCAGCAAAATAGCGGGAACCTACGAGCAGTACTTC.

The chain joins TRBV2 to TRBJ1-2; D unclear. Per the germline V gene, CDR1 is SNHLY and CDR2 is FYNNEI. The V and J ends lost 1 base and 8 bases respectively, with 5 bases between them. The CDR3 extends over 11 amino acids. DNA of the CDR3: TGTGCCAGCAGTGAAGGGGTGGGCTACACCTTC. Translation gives CASSEGVGYTF.

This rearrangement joins TRBV14 to TRBJ2-5; no definite D call. This CDR3 is 14 amino acids long. CDR1 SGHDN and CDR2 FVKESK come from the germline V gene. V dropped 1 base and J dropped 7 bases, with 13 bases sitting between them. In DNA form, the CDR3 reads TGTGCCAGCAGCCAAGGAGTCCGATCGGCGACCCAGTACTTC. This sequence encodes CASSQGVRSATQYF.

The CDR3 is CASSQGLAASTDTQYF. CDR3 sequence (DNA): TGTGCCAGCAGCCAAGGGCTAGCCGCGAGCACAGATACGCAGTATTTT. V is TRBV14 and J is TRBJ2-3; a weak D match, TRBD2 (5 bases). The CDR3 has 16 residues. Looked up from germline, CDR1 is SGHDN and CDR2 is FVKESK. Trimming shortened V by 1 base and J by 0 bases, and 11 bases separated the two germline ends. The full variable domain, in which reference TRBV14 and TRBJ2-3 provide the parts outside the CDR3, is EAGVTQFPSHSVIEKGQTVTLRCDPISGHDNLYWYRRVMGKEIKFLLHFVKESKQDESGMPNNRFLAERTGGTYSTLKVQPAELEDSGVYFCASSQGLAASTDTQYFGPGTRLTVL.

V gene TRBV19 combines with J gene TRBJ2-2; TRBD2 agrees at 7 bases. Per the germline V gene, CDR1 is LNHDA and CDR2 is SQIVND (reference sequence). J was trimmed by 6 bases and V by 7 bases; bases with no gene match: 8. This CDR3 region has 14 residues. CDR3 sequence: CASTLTSAAGELFF. The CDR3 bases are TGTGCCAGTACCCTCACTAGCGCGGCCGGGGAGCTGTTTTTT.

V gene TRBV10-3 combines with J gene TRBJ2-2; maybe TRBD2 (6 bases). V lost 4 bases and J lost 5, with 8 bases in between. Per the germline V gene, CDR1 is ENHRY and CDR2 is SYGVKD. The length of the CDR3 is 13 residues. CDR3 residues: CAISGRETGELFF. In nucleotides, the CDR3 is TGTGCCATCAGTGGACGGGAGACCGGGGAGCTGTTTTTT.

A few counts support this clone. The genes are TRBV27 and TRBJ1-4; D perhaps matches TRBD1 (6 bases). CDR1 and CDR2 from the germline V gene are MNHEY and SMNVEV (reference sequence). This CDR3 contains 15 residues. V was trimmed by 1 base and J by 7 bases, leaving 13 bases between them. The CDR3, as DNA: TGTGCCAGCAGTTTATTCAGGGGAGGGCGTGAAAAACTGTTTTTT. It specifies CASSLFRGGREKLFF.

The chain joins TRBV11-3 to TRBJ2-7, with D unresolved. The CDR3 is 12 residues long. Looked up from germline, CDR1 is SGHNT and CDR2 is YENEEA. Trimming cost V 0 bases and J 6 bases, with 6 bases left between them. The CDR3 is CASSLDGREQYF. The CDR3 DNA reads TGTGCCAGCAGCTTAGATGGACGCGAGCAGTACTTC.

The chain employs TRBV6-7 and TRBJ1-1, with D possibly TRBD1 on 5 matching bases. TRBV6-7 is annotated as an ORF whose role is uncertain. The CDR3 runs 14 residues. The V gene lost 4 bases and the J gene lost 7 bases, with 16 bases spanning the gap. CDR3 region: CASSFTPRDDEAFF. CDR3 nucleotides: TGTGCCAGCAGTTTCACTCCCCGGGACGATGAAGCTTTCTTT.

This clone occurred a few times. This chain links TRBV7-2 with TRBJ1-6; no definite D call. This CDR3 is 16 amino acids long. CDR1 and CDR2 (germline): SGHTA, FQGNSA. V shed 1 base and J shed 1 base, with 8 bases lying between them. The CDR3 DNA sequence: TGTGCCAGCAGCTTAGACCCGGGTTCCTATAATTCACCCCTCCACTTT. Translation gives CASSLDPGSYNSPLHF. The full variable domain, its missing parts supplied by reference TRBV7-2 and TRBJ1-6, is GAGVSQSPSNKVTEKGKDVELRCDPISGHTALYWYRQSLGQGLEFLIYFQGNSAPDKSGLPSDRFSAERTGGSVSTLTIQRTQQEDSAVYLCASSLDPGSYNSPLHFGNGTRLTVT.